This T cell receptor (beta chain) was observed in a study of T-cell reconstitution after alpha-beta-depleted transplantation in children. Study-wide findings and caveats: There were reportedly several hundred expanded graft clones from which alpha-beta T cells came about two months after transplant. Surviving recipient T cells and intrathymic progenitors accounted for some patients' high TCRbeta diversity at day 60.

At least ten counts were recorded for this clonotype. Its antigen is undetermined. V was cut by 3 bases and J by 11 bases, with 16 bases left in between. CDR1 and CDR2 (germline): MDHEN, SYDVKM. This CDR3 is built from 13 residues. This sample's TCRbeta library carried unique molecular identifier barcodes. TCRdb called the PCR reads again in MiXCR, with one record for every CDR3 protein. The table shows roughly 100,000 distinct CDR3 sequences, with 4.5% to 7.5% occurring only once. This receptor was obtained from a female patient aged 2-9 years who had a stem cell transplant for Fanconi anemia, so the T cells may come from the graft donor. V usage is TRBV28 and J usage is TRBJ1-1; a weak D match, TRBD1 (5 bases). Sample: PBMCs, mostly from graft donor cells, taken 60 days after TCRalphabeta/CD19-depleted stem cell transplant. As DNA, the CDR3 is TGTGCCAGCAGTTTCTCAGGGCCCCGGGGTGCTTTCTTT. It yields the protein CASSFSGPRGAFF.